Sequencing of this T cell receptor (beta chain) was carried out in a study of blood T cell repertoires in COVID-19. Study-level information: Acute and convalescent COVID-19 specimens originated in the United States, Italy and Spain.

The assay was immunoSEQ multiplex PCR, and TCRdb's table has in-frame clones only and misses some. The table has roughly 150,000 clones, just over 90% seen once. Patients from Seattle were sampled longitudinally, starting during active infection. In its sample, this clone was seen once. This sequence was found in a man aged 18 to 30 with COVID-19, enrolled during active disease. Specimen: peripheral blood.

In nucleotides, the CDR3 is TGTGCCACTTCAGATTCGCGGTACTACAATGAGCAGTTCTTC. Translated: CATSDSRYYNEQFF. This sequence joins TRBV24-1 and TRBJ2-1; no clear D gene. From germline, CDR1 is KGHDR and CDR2 SFDVKD. V was trimmed by 10 bases and J by 3 bases, leaving 15 bases between them. The CDR3 spans 14 residues.